This is a list of T cell receptor beta chains from one sample in a study of blood T cell repertoires in COVID-19. Sequencing was performed with immunoSEQ multiplex PCR; in TCRdb, only in-frame clones are kept and a portion is missing. The data contain under 450,000 clones, around 87% of them singletons. Sequencing was performed on PBMCs or T cells enriched from blood (not recorded which). The receptors originated from a man aged 25-40 years who had recovered from COVID-19. CDR3s include the opening cysteine and the closing phenylalanine or tryptophan. A D gene is named only where the DNA matches it firmly. A clone size is listed for some rows: how often the clone was seen (once, few, many), or a class if it is expanded.

cdr3_aa	cdr3_nt	clone_size	v_call	j_call	d_call
CASSYSIRTLNTEAFF	TGTGCCAGCAGTTACTCGATTAGGACACTTAACACTGAAGCTTTCTTT	once	TRBV6-5	TRBJ1-1	NA
CASSLGSGLDAYEQFF	TGTGCCAGCAGCCTAGGATCGGGACTAGACGCTTATGAGCAGTTCTTC	NA	TRBV11-2	TRBJ2-1	TRBD2
CASSQDWAATNEKLFF	TGTGCCAGCAGCCAAGATTGGGCAGCAACTAATGAAAAACTGTTTTTT	NA	TRBV4-2	TRBJ1-4	NA
CASSRQGSQPQHF	TGTGCCAGCAGTCGTCAGGGTAGTCAGCCCCAGCATTTT	NA	TRBV6-2/TRBV6-3	TRBJ1-5	NA
CASSQGTNTEAFF	TGCGCCAGCAGCCAAGGGACTAACACTGAAGCTTTCTTT	NA	TRBV5-1	TRBJ1-1	NA
CASSLWGDEQYF	TGTGCCAGCAGCTTGTGGGGGGACGAGCAGTACTTC	NA	TRBV7-6	TRBJ2-7	NA
CATSAGVWGGYTF	TGTGCCACCAGTGCGGGGGTCTGGGGTGGCTACACCTTC	NA	TRBV24-1	TRBJ1-2	NA
CASSLATTANYGYTF	TGCGCCAGCAGCTTGGCTACGACAGCTAACTATGGCTACACCTTC	NA	TRBV5-1	TRBJ1-2	NA
CASSQGQGALNSPLHF	TGCGCCAGCAGTCAGGGACAGGGGGCGCTTAATTCACCCCTCCACTTT	NA	TRBV10-2	TRBJ1-6	TRBD1
CASSLVRGETQYF	TGTGCCAGCAGCCTCGTCAGGGGGGAGACCCAGTACTTC	NA	TRBV12-3/TRBV12-4	TRBJ2-5	TRBD1
CASSRDRGFGYTF	TGCGCCAGCAGCCGGGACAGGGGATTTGGCTACACCTTC	NA	TRBV4-3	TRBJ1-2	TRBD1
CASSGTGYYGYTF	TGTGCCAGCAGCGGGACAGGGTACTATGGCTACACCTTC	NA	TRBV7-9	TRBJ1-2	TRBD1
CASSQGGGHNNEQFF	TGTGCCAGCAGCCAAGGGGGGGGACACAACAATGAGCAGTTCTTC	NA	TRBV7-2	TRBJ2-1	NA
CASSLSDLNTEAFF	TGTGCCAGCAGCTTGTCGGACTTGAACACTGAAGCTTTCTTT	NA	TRBV7-2	TRBJ1-1	NA
CASSRPEVAKEQYF	TGTGCCAGCAGCCGCCCAGAGGTGGCAAAAGAGCAGTACTTC	NA	TRBV16	TRBJ2-7	NA
CASTRGGRGTEAFF	TGTGCCAGCACCCGCGGGGGAAGGGGCACTGAAGCTTTCTTT	NA	TRBV6-5	TRBJ1-1	NA
CSVEGANRGLSYEQYF	TGCAGCGTTGAAGGGGCCAACAGGGGTCTCTCCTACGAGCAGTACTTC	NA	TRBV29-1	TRBJ2-7	TRBD1
CASSETSGGFQETQYF	TGTGCCAGCAGTGAAACTAGCGGGGGGTTCCAAGAGACCCAGTACTTC	NA	TRBV6-1	TRBJ2-5	TRBD2
CASSYGQSSYEQYF	TGTGCCAGCAGTTATGGACAAAGCTCCTACGAGCAGTACTTC	NA	TRBV6-5	TRBJ2-7	NA
CASRGQAQRGYTF	TGTGCCAGCAGGGGACAGGCCCAGCGGGGCTACACCTTC	NA	TRBV28	TRBJ1-2	TRBD1
CASSPNPGTGYQETQYF	TGTGCCAGCAGCCCGAACCCCGGGACAGGTTACCAAGAGACCCAGTACTTC	few	TRBV5-6	TRBJ2-5	TRBD1
CAWRRHRNTEAFF	TGTGCCTGGAGGAGACACCGGAACACTGAAGCTTTCTTT	NA	TRBV30	TRBJ1-1	NA
CASSPSGGEETQYF	TGTGCCAGCAGCCCTAGCGGGGGGGAAGAGACCCAGTACTTC	few	TRBV11-2	TRBJ2-5	TRBD2
CASSESGGEQYF	TGCGCCAGCAGTGAGTCGGGGGGCGAGCAGTACTTC	NA	TRBV10-1	TRBJ2-7	NA
CASSRAGGNTGELFF	TGTGCCAGCAGCCGGGCGGGGGGGAACACCGGGGAGCTGTTTTTT	NA	TRBV4-2	TRBJ2-2	TRBD2
CASSRTGGRDQPQHF	TGTGCCAGCAGTCGTACAGGGGGCCGTGATCAGCCCCAGCATTTT	NA	TRBV7-9	TRBJ1-5	TRBD1
CASSFGQTGEKLFF	TGTGCCAGCAGCTTCGGACAGACGGGTGAAAAACTGTTTTTT	NA	TRBV7-8	TRBJ1-4	NA
CASSADSRNYGYTF	TGTGCCAGCAGTGCGGACAGTAGGAACTATGGCTACACCTTC	NA	TRBV7-9	TRBJ1-2	NA
CASSFARSRGGDSPLHF	TGTGCCAGCAGCTTCGCCCGATCCCGGGGCGGGGATTCACCCCTCCACTTT	NA	TRBV7-2	TRBJ1-6	NA
CASSAPGQGGYGYTF	TGCGCCAGCAGCGCCCCGGGACAGGGAGGCTATGGCTACACCTTC	NA	TRBV5-1	TRBJ1-2	TRBD1
CASSAKTGLGQPQHF	TGTGCCAGTAGTGCGAAGACAGGGCTTGGGCAGCCCCAGCATTTT	NA	TRBV19	TRBJ1-5	TRBD1
CASSLRGSNNSPLHF	TGTGCCAGCAGCTTACGTGGCAGTAACAATTCACCCCTCCACTTT	NA	TRBV7-9	TRBJ1-6	NA
CASSSPSGNTIYF	TGTGCCAGCAGTTCTCCTTCTGGAAACACCATATATTTT	NA	TRBV6-5	TRBJ1-3	NA
CSSRRDRGYNEQFF	TGCAGCTCTCGCCGGGACAGGGGCTACAATGAGCAGTTCTTC	NA	TRBV29-1	TRBJ2-1	TRBD1
CASSLASGGSTDTQYF	TGTGCCAGCAGCTTAGCGAGCGGGGGGAGCACAGATACGCAGTATTTT	NA	TRBV7-6	TRBJ2-3	TRBD2
CAIPTGAHGYTF	TGTGCCATACCGACAGGGGCACATGGCTACACCTTC	NA	TRBV2	TRBJ1-2	TRBD1
CASGWTRTQYF	TGTGCTAGTGGGTGGACTAGGACGCAGTATTTT	NA	TRBV12-5	TRBJ2-3	TRBD2
CASSPYSGNTIYF	TGTGCCAGCAGCCCCTACTCTGGAAACACCATATATTTT	NA	TRBV7-6	TRBJ1-3	NA
CASSYSTGWSYGYTF	TGTGCCAGTAGTTATTCTACGGGGTGGAGCTATGGCTACACCTTC	few	TRBV19	TRBJ1-2	NA
CASSLNDRPIYEQYF	TGTGCCAGCAGTTTAAACGACAGACCGATCTACGAGCAGTACTTC	few	TRBV27	TRBJ2-7	NA
CASSIQGWDGYTF	TGTGCCAGCAGCATACAGGGCTGGGATGGCTACACCTTC	NA	TRBV7-9	TRBJ1-2	NA
CASSKAKTQNQPQHF	TGTGCCAGCAGCAAAGCAAAAACACAAAATCAGCCCCAGCATTTT	NA	TRBV21-1	TRBJ1-5	NA
CASSHYESGGCSTDTQYF	TGCGCCAGCAGTCACTACGAAAGCGGGGGGTGTAGCACAGATACGCAGTATTTT	NA	TRBV23-1	TRBJ2-3	TRBD2
CASSPRGRQETQYF	TGTGCCAGCTCACCTAGGGGCAGACAAGAGACCCAGTACTTC	NA	TRBV18	TRBJ2-5	NA
CASSSRVAGSSYNEQFF	TGTGCCAGCAGCTCTCGAGTAGCGGGGAGCTCCTACAATGAGCAGTTCTTC	few	TRBV11-2	TRBJ2-1	TRBD2
CASSSDRGNEKLFF	TGCGCCAGCAGCTCCGACAGGGGTAATGAAAAACTGTTTTTT	NA	TRBV5-1	TRBJ1-4	TRBD1
CASSPKLLINTGELFF	TGTGCCAGCAGCCCTAAACTACTTATAAACACCGGGGAGCTGTTTTTT	NA	TRBV7-6	TRBJ2-2	NA
CASSSTTANTEAFF	TGTGCCAGCAGCTCCACCACAGCCAACACTGAAGCTTTCTTT	NA	TRBV11-1	TRBJ1-1	NA
CASSRDRYNEKLFF	TGTGCCAGCAGTCGGGACAGATATAATGAAAAACTGTTTTTT	NA	TRBV6-5	TRBJ1-4	TRBD1
CASSQERQGYGYTF	TGCGCCAGCAGCCAAGAGAGACAGGGTTATGGCTACACCTTC	NA	TRBV4-1	TRBJ1-2	TRBD1
CASSLYGNEKLFF	TGTGCCAGCAGCTTGTACGGGAATGAAAAACTGTTTTTT	NA	TRBV5-4	TRBJ1-4	NA
CASSFEGNEQFF	TGCGCCAGCAGCTTTGAGGGCAATGAGCAGTTCTTC	NA	TRBV5-1	TRBJ2-1	NA
CAWSGAGGQPQHF	TGTGCCTGGAGTGGGGCGGGTGGACAGCCCCAGCATTTT	NA	TRBV30	TRBJ1-5	NA
CASSQTSGGDEQYF	TGTGCCAGCAGCCAGACTAGCGGGGGGGACGAGCAGTACTTC	NA	TRBV2	TRBJ2-7	TRBD2
CASSQEEWGEAFF	TGCGCCAGCAGCCAAGAGGAGTGGGGCGAAGCTTTCTTT	NA	TRBV4-3	TRBJ1-1	NA
CASSSGTGGLRGTEAFF	TGCGCCAGCAGCTCCGGGACAGGGGGCTTGAGGGGCACTGAAGCTTTCTTT	NA	TRBV5-1	TRBJ1-1	TRBD1
CASSWTRDRGPNSPLHF	TGCGCCAGCAGCTGGACCCGGGACAGGGGTCCGAATTCACCCCTCCACTTT	NA	TRBV5-1	TRBJ1-6	TRBD1
CASSDPQEKLFF	TGTGCCAGCAGTGATCCCCAGGAAAAACTGTTTTTT	NA	TRBV25-1	TRBJ1-4	NA